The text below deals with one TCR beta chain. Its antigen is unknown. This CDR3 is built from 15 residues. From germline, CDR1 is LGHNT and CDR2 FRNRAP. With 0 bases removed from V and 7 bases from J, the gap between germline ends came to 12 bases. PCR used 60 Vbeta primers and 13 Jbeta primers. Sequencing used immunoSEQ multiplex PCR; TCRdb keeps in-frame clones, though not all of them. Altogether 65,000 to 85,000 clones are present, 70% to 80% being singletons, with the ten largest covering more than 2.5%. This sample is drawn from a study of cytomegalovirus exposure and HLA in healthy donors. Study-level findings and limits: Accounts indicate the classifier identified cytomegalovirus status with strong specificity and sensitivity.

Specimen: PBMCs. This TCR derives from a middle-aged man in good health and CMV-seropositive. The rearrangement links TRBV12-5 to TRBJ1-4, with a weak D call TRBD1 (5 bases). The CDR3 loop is CASGLVPGLGEKLFF. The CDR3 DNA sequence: TGTGCTAGTGGTTTGGTACCGGGACTCGGTGAAAAACTGTTTTTT.